This T cell receptor beta chain comes out of a study of Graves' ophthalmopathy and Graves' hyperthyroidism. On the study more broadly: There was a collection of peripheral blood at initial diagnosis, before any treatment.

On this clonotype: The antigen is undetermined.

Study observations and caveats: Most expanded clonotypes from thyroid (those above 0.001 frequency) were also found in blood. In predicting ophthalmopathy progression, the model reached roughly 69% sensitivity and 72% to 85% specificity.

What supplied the PBMCs was about 9.8 ml of fresh peripheral blood. Researchers took RNA transcripts and amplified TCR beta CDR3 regions from them. RT-PCR in the first round used HTBI primers; a second-round multiplex PCR followed. TCRdb reprocessed the multiplex PCR reads via MiXCR and lists one record per CDR3 protein. The sample has roughly 700,000 distinct CDR3 sequences, around 40% seen once. The TCR comes from an adult man with Graves' ophthalmopathy. The sequenced material came from peripheral blood.

In DNA form, the CDR3 reads TGTGCCACCAGCAGAGTAGGAAACACCATATATTTT. Translated: CATSRVGNTIYF. The genes are TRBV15 and TRBJ1-3; D gene unclear. V lost 1 base and J 4 bases, leaving 2 bases between the germline ends. This CDR3 has 12 residues. Germline V CDR1 and CDR2: LNHNV, YYDKDF (reference sequence).